The present T cell receptor (beta chain) was sequenced within a study of T cell responses to AZD1222 COVID-19 vaccine. Study at large: Second-dose schedules of about 4 or about 12 weeks were combined. Study-level points and caveats: Regions 160-218 and 743-854 dominated among vaccine-associated CD4 TCRs spanning spike.

The CDR3 contains 13 residues. Germline V lookup: CDR1 LGHNA, CDR2 YNFKEQ. V was cut by 1 base and J by 11 bases, with 14 bases left in between. Points on this clone: What it binds is not known.

TCRdb's copy holds only in-frame clones and misses some; the assay was immunoSEQ multiplex PCR. The sample has 170,000 or so clones, 90% seen once. The TCR sequence derives from an adult in good health. The chain uses TRBV4-2 and TRBJ1-1, with a tentative D call TRBD1 (5 bases). Sequenced material: peripheral blood, taken on day 0 of AZD1222 vaccination. CDR3 protein: CASSQARASRAFF. In DNA, the CDR3 is TGTGCCAGCAGCCAAGCCAGGGCTTCTCGGGCTTTCTTT.